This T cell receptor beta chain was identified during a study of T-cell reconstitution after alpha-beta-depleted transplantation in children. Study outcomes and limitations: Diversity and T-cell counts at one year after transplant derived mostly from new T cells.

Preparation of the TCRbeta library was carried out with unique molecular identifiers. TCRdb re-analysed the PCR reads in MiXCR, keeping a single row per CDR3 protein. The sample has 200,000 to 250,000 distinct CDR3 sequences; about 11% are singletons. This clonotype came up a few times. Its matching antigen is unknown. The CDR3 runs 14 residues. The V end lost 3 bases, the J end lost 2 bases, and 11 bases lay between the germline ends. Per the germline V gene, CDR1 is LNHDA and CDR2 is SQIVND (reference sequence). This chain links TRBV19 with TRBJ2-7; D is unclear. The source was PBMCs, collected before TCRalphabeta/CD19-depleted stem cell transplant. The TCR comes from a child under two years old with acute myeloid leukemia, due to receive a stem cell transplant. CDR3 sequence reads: CASSMGRPAYEQYF. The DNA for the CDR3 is TGTGCCAGTAGTATGGGCAGACCCGCCTACGAGCAGTACTTC.